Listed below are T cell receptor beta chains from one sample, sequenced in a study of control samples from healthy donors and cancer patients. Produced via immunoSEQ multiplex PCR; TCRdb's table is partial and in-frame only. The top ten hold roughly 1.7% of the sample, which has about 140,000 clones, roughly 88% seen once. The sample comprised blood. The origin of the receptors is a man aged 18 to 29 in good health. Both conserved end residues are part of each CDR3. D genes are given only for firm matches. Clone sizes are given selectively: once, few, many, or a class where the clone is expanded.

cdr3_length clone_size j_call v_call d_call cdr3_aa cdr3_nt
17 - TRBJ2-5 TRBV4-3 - CASSQEAHATYPETQYF TGCGCCAGCAGCCAAGAGGCCCACGCGACATACCCAGAGACCCAGTACTTC
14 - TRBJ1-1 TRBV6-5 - CASSYSPGMTEAFF TGTGCCAGCAGTTACTCACCGGGGATGACTGAAGCTTTCTTT
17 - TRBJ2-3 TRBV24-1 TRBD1 CATSDRGTGGSTDTQYF TGTGCCACCAGTGATAGAGGGACAGGGGGTAGCACAGATACGCAGTATTTT
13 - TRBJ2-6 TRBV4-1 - CASSLTGANVLTF TGCGCCAGCAGCCTGACCGGGGCCAACGTCCTGACTTTC
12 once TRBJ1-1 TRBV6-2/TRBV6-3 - CASSYGYTEAFF TGTGCCAGCAGTTATGGGTACACTGAAGCTTTCTTT
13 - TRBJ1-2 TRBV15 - CATSRGRNYGYTF TGTGCCACCAGCAGGGGACGAAACTATGGCTACACCTTC
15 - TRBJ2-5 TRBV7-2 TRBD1 CASSRMTGAPETQYF TGTGCCAGCAGCCGGATGACAGGGGCGCCAGAGACCCAGTACTTC
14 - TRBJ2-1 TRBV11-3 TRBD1 CASSRQGAIDEQFF TGTGCCAGCAGCAGACAGGGGGCGATCGATGAGCAGTTCTTC
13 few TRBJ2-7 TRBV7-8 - CASSTPGTYEQYF TGTGCCAGCAGCACACCGGGGACCTACGAGCAGTACTTC
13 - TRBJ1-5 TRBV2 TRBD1 CASADRGNQPQHF TGTGCCAGCGCCGACAGGGGCAATCAGCCCCAGCATTTT
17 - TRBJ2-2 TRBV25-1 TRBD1 CASSVFSGTGNTGELFF TGTGCCAGCAGCGTCTTTTCCGGGACAGGGAACACCGGGGAGCTGTTTTTT
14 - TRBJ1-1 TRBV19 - CASSIPGVQSEAFF TGTGCCAGTAGTATTCCCGGGGTACAAAGTGAAGCTTTCTTT
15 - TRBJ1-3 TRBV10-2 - CASSEAGSSGNTIYF TGCGCCAGCAGTGAGGCAGGGAGCTCTGGAAACACCATATATTTT
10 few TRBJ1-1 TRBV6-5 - CASMDGEAFF TGTGCCAGTATGGACGGTGAAGCTTTCTTT
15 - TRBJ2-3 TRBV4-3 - CASSPTGQGSHTQYF TGCGCCAGCAGCCCCACGGGACAAGGGAGTCATACGCAGTATTTT
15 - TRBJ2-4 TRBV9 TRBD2 CASSVAGSGANIQYF TGTGCCAGCAGCGTAGCGGGTAGCGGGGCGAACATTCAGTACTTC
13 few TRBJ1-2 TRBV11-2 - CASSLAAGYGYTF TGTGCCAGCAGCTTAGCAGCCGGTTATGGCTACACCTTC
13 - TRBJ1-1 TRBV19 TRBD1 CASLDRVNTEAFF TGTGCCAGTTTGGACAGGGTCAACACTGAAGCTTTCTTT
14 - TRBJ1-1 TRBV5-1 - CASSSGTGNTEAFF TGCGCCAGCAGCTCAGGGACGGGGAACACTGAAGCTTTCTTT
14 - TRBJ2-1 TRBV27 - CASSFRGTGNEQFF TGTGCCAGCAGTTTCAGGGGGACTGGCAATGAGCAGTTCTTC
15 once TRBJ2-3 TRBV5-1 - CASSLTGPPTDTQYF TGCGCCAGCAGCTTGACGGGGCCCCCCACAGATACGCAGTATTTT
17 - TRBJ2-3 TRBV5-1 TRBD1 CASSYQRRDRNRDTQYF TGCGCCAGCAGCTATCAACGAAGGGACAGGAATAGAGATACGCAGTATTTT
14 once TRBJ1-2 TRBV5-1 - CASSPTGLNYGYTF TGCGCCAGCAGCCCTACAGGGCTTAACTATGGCTACACCTTC
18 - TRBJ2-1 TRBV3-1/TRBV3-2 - CASSGGLVGTVTYNEQFF TGTGCCAGCAGCGGAGGGCTCGTCGGGACAGTGACCTACAATGAGCAGTTCTTC
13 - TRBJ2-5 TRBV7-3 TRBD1 CASSLTTGETQYF TGTGCCAGCAGCTTAACGACAGGGGAGACCCAGTACTTC
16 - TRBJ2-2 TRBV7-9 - CASSAVEGEKAGELFF TGTGCCAGCAGCGCCGTGGAGGGGGAGAAGGCCGGGGAGCTGTTTTTT
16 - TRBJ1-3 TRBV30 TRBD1 CAWSRTGSNSGNTIYF TGTGCCTGGAGTCGGACAGGATCGAACTCTGGAAACACCATATATTTT
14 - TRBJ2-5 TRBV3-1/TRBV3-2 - CASSQDRGTETQYF TGTGCCAGCAGCCAAGACCGGGGCACAGAGACCCAGTACTTC
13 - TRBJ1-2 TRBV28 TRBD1 CASSLQGAPPYTF TGTGCCAGCAGTTTACAGGGGGCGCCGCCCTACACCTTC
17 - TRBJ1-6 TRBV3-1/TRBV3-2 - CASSQGGRTAYNSPLHF TGTGCCAGCAGCCAAGGGGGACGGACAGCATATAATTCACCCCTCCACTTT
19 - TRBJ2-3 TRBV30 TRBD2 CAWSGLAGAPSRSVDTQYF TGTGCCTGGAGTGGCCTAGCGGGGGCGCCGTCTCGATCAGTAGATACGCAGTATTTT
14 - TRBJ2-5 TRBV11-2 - CASSPGRLQETQYF TGTGCCAGCAGCCCGGGACGGCTCCAAGAGACCCAGTACTTC
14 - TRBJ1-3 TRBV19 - CASTLTSSGNTIYF TGTGCCAGTACCTTAACGAGCTCTGGAAACACCATATATTTT
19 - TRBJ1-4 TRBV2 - CASSVPEGRRGTSGEKLFF TGTGCCAGCAGTGTCCCGGAGGGCAGGCGAGGGACTAGTGGGGAAAAACTGTTTTTT
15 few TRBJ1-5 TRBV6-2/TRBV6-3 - CASSYTGASNQPQHF TGTGCCAGCAGTTACACAGGCGCGTCTAATCAGCCCCAGCATTTT
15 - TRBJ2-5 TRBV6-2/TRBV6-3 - CASSLGPEGGETQYF TGTGCCAGCAGTCTCGGCCCCGAGGGGGGGGAGACCCAGTACTTC
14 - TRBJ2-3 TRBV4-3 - CASSLRQVPDTQYF TGCGCCAGCAGCCTCCGACAGGTCCCAGATACGCAGTATTTT
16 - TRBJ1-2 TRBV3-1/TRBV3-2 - CASSQHFLTGNYGYTF TGTGCCAGCAGCCAACATTTTCTGACGGGAAACTATGGCTACACCTTC
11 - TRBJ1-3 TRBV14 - CASSQLDTIYF TGTGCCAGCAGCCAATTAGACACCATATATTTT
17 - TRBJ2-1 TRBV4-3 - CASSQGPGLSSYNEQFF TGCGCCAGCAGCCAAGGCCCCGGGTTGAGCTCCTACAATGAGCAGTTCTTC
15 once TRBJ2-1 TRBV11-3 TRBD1 CASSSGQGALDEQFF TGTGCCAGCAGCTCGGGACAGGGGGCCTTAGATGAGCAGTTCTTC